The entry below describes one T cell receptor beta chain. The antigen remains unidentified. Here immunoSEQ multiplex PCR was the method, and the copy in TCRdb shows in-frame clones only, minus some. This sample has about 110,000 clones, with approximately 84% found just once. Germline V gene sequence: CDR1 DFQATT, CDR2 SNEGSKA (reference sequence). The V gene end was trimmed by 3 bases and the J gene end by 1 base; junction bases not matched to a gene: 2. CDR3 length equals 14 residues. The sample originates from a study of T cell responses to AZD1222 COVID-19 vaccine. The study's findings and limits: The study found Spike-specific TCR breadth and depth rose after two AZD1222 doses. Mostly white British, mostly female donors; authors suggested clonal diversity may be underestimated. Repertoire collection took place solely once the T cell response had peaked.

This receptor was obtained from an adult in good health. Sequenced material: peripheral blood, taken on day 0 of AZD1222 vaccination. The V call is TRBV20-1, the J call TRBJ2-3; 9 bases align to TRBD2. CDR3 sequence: CSASSGSGTDTQYF. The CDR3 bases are TGCAGTGCTAGTAGCGGGAGTGGCACAGATACGCAGTATTTT.